This T cell receptor beta chain was obtained from a study of technical replicates of blood from a few donors (dated by TCRdb to 2016 to 2017). The library was produced with the immunoSEQ multiplex PCR assay. The source is immuneACCESS, and TCRdb retained only in-frame sequences with V and J called. Part of the clones is not carried over; for the studies checked, unresolved V genes explain less than half of this, and the remainder is unexplained. Present in this sample are under 95,000 clones, over 90% of which were seen just once. The ten largest clones represent 0.2% to 0.3% of the sample. Reading the germline V gene gives CDR1 WSHSY and CDR2 SAAADI. From the cysteine up to the phenylalanine, the CDR3 has a length of 12 residues. The kept DNA is CDR3 alone, 36 bases in frame from the first base. The germline ends are 6 bases apart after V is trimmed by 2 bases and J by 4 bases. A note on this clone: The antigen this receptor binds is unknown. Base-call qualities are not available, and no considerably larger clone is one nucleotide away.

The rearranged chain carries TRBV10-2 and TRBJ2-7; the D segment could be TRBD1, given 5 matching bases. Sequenced material: T cells isolated from PBMCs. This TCR was sampled from a human donor in good health. CDR3 reads: CASSETGYEQYF. The DNA sequence is TGCGCCAGCAGTGAGACAGGTTACGAGCAGTACTTC.